This T cell receptor (beta chain) was documented in a study of T cells after yellow fever vaccination (dated by TCRdb to between 2017 and 2020). Background on the whole study: The SMART-Seq v4 Ultra Low Input RNA kit was used to prepare libraries from fractions with low cell numbers. To follow T-cell clones before and after both primary and booster YFV17D yellow fever vaccination, bulk TCR alpha and beta repertoires underwent longitudinal sequencing. Two healthy male donors made up the cohort, one aged 18 to 29 years and the other aged 30 to 40 years. Blood was collected at multiple timepoints before and after primary and secondary immunization, and bulk PBMC replicates and cell subsets were isolated. General study outcomes and caveats: The study included only a couple of donors, which limits how far the findings can be generalized. A small fraction of clonotypes showed up in both the CD4 and CD8 compartments, probably as a result of convergent recombination. The secondary T-cell response was found to be weaker but faster than the primary response, with a peak reached on day 5 rather than on day 15. After the booster, most of the clones that had expanded following primary vaccination were detected again (around 97% of CD4 and around 90% of CD8), which suggests that memory was broadly maintained. FACS-sorted repertoires could contain abundant contaminating clonotypes from the bulk population, so computational filtering was required.

Reading the label with the study, this specimen's treatment or condition is: live attenuated yellow fever vaccine strain. At each blood-draw timepoint, two biological replicates of bulk PBMCs were collected. PBMCs were isolated from peripheral blood using a standard Ficoll-Paque protocol. TriZol was used to extract RNA from bulk PBMCs, CD4 and CD8 fractions, and dextramer-positive and dextramer-negative fractions. In its sample, this clonotype was seen many times. Its binding antigen is unknown. Base qualities are not recorded, but no much larger clone differs from it by a single base. The cysteine opens and the phenylalanine closes a CDR3 of 13 amino acids. Only the CDR3 DNA is retained, 39 bases long and in frame from the first base. Trimming removed 7 bases from V and 0 bases from J, leaving 9 bases between the germline ends. Based on the germline V gene (reference sequence), the CDR1 and CDR2 sequences are SEHNR and FQNEAQ.

Sequencing used an Illumina NovaSeq 6000. TCR cDNA was synthesized by 5'RACE template switching, through which a universal primer site and unique molecular identifiers were introduced. Priming of cDNA synthesis was performed from both the TCR alpha and TCR beta constant segments. Library amplification involved two PCR steps, and the second step added sample barcodes and sequencing adapters. Sequencing of libraries was done on Illumina HiSeq 2500 (2x100 bp) or NovaSeq (2x150 bp). The published analysis was carried out like this. MIGEC handled demultiplexing of reads and collapsing into UMI consensus sequences, while MiXCR performed V(D)J alignment. Using edgeR on replicate PBMC samples, clonotypes were called vaccine-responding if FDR was below 0.01 and the log2 fold change was above 5 up to day 15. CD4 or CD8 identity was assigned to each bulk clonotype according to whether the clonotype was present at higher abundance in the sequenced CD4 repertoire or the sequenced CD8 repertoire. The public reads were reprocessed in TCRdb via fastp at Q25 and MiXCR, keeping in-frame beta chains. Every CDR3 protein is listed once, alongside the most common genes and DNA of its rows. The V and J calls shown here were made by TCRdb, not taken from the authors' results. The sample table records 300,000 to 400,000 distinct CDR3 sequences; 3% to 4.5% of these occur just once. 24% of the sample goes to the ten largest clones.

This sequence originates from a young man who received the YFV17D yellow fever vaccine. The sample consisted of PBMCs, taken 5 days after the yellow fever booster vaccination. This sequence uses TRBV7-9 and TRBJ1-1; no D segment can be confidently identified. CDR3 reads: CASTEPLNTEAFF. Here is the DNA: TGTGCCAGCACCGAACCCTTGAACACTGAAGCTTTCTTT.